Each of the 4 T cell receptor beta chains below was sequenced from the same sample in a study of shared clonotypes between healthy human individuals. Method: immunoSEQ multiplex PCR; TCRdb's copy keeps in-frame clones and lacks some. The repertoire holds approximately 1,000,000 clones, with around three quarters as singletons. Sample: memory CD4+ T cells from PBMCs. The subset here: CD45RA-negative fraction. The receptor set was obtained from a man between 18 and 29 years old in good health. Some clones in this sample may be carry-over from other donors' samples.

The chain carries TRBV5-1 and TRBJ2-3; D gene ambiguous. CDR3 size: 13 residues. The germline V and J ends were trimmed by 3 bases and 6 bases, with 11 bases remaining between them. Germline CDR1 and CDR2: SGHRS and YFSETQ. The CDR3 loop is CASSSPPGDTQYF. The CDR3 nucleotides read TGCGCCAGCAGCTCCCCACCTGGGGATACGCAGTATTTT.

This clone occurred once. The chain carries TRBV4-3 and TRBJ2-7; D may be TRBD2 (6 bases). CDR3 size: 15 residues. V was clipped by 1 base and J by 3 bases, with 13 bases between them. Germline CDR1 and CDR2: LGHNA and YSLEER. DNA of the CDR3: TGCGCCAGCAGCCAAGTCTGGGACTCCAACTACGAGCAGTACTTC. This codes for CASSQVWDSNYEQYF.

This clone was counted between two and nine times. The rearrangement uses TRBV4-2 and TRBJ2-5, with TRBD2 matching 9 bases. The germline V gene encodes CDR1 LGHNA and CDR2 YNFKEQ. The trim removed 0 bases at V and 1 base at J, leaving 6 bases unmatched. The CDR3 sequence is 17 residues long. CDR3 nucleotides: TGTGCCAGCAGCCAAGAAAAAACTAGCGGGCGCCAAGAGACCCAGTACTTC. Its protein product is CASSQEKTSGRQETQYF.

V and J are TRBV5-1 and TRBJ2-7; 7 nucleotides agree with TRBD2. CDR3 length: 16 residues. The germline CDR1 and CDR2 sequences are SGHRS and YFSETQ. V dropped 2 bases and J dropped 1; count of bases not matched to a gene: 9. CDR3 loop: CASSFLGGSQSYEQYF. In DNA form, the CDR3 reads TGCGCCAGCAGCTTTCTTGGCGGGAGCCAATCCTACGAGCAGTACTTC.